The 5 T cell receptor beta chains listed next were all sequenced from one sample in a study of T cell responses to AZD1222 COVID-19 vaccine. Assay: immunoSEQ multiplex PCR; the TCRdb copy retains only in-frame clones and omits some. The top ten clones hold 9.5% to 13% of a sample with about 94,000 clones, approximately 87% of them seen once. The sample was peripheral blood, taken 28 days after the second AZD1222 dose. Every receptor here comes from an adult who received the AZD1222 COVID-19 vaccine.

The chain is built from TRBV5-1 and TRBJ2-5; 11 positions agree with TRBD2. Germline V gene lookup returns CDR1 SGHRS and CDR2 YFSETQ. The CDR3 has 15 amino acids. J was trimmed by 4 bases and V by 3 bases; bases with no gene match: 5. The CDR3 DNA reads TGCGCCAGCAGCTCGGTAGCGGGGGGGATAGAGACCCAGTACTTC. It specifies CASSSVAGGIETQYF.

The V gene is TRBV28, the J gene TRBJ2-7, with 8 bases identical to TRBD2. V shed 7 bases, J shed 1 base, and the junction held 9 bases outside the gene matches. Germline V lookup: CDR1 MDHEN, CDR2 SYDVKM. The CDR3 is 15 amino acids. The DNA of the CDR3 is TGTGCCAGCACCCGCACTAGCGGCCCTTCCTACGAGCAGTACTTC. It specifies CASTRTSGPSYEQYF.

The V and J genes are TRBV27 and TRBJ1-4, with no clear D. Germline V gives CDR1 MNHEY, CDR2 SMNVEV (reference sequence). The CDR3 runs 12 residues. The V gene lost 6 bases and the J gene lost 8 bases, with 10 bases spanning the gap. In DNA, the CDR3 is TGTGCCAGCAGGGCTCGGACCGAAAAACTGTTTTTT. It yields the protein CASRARTEKLFF.

The chain uses TRBV3-1 (or the pseudogene TRBV3-2) and TRBJ2-5; D unclear. The CDR3 has 13 residues. The germline CDR1 and CDR2 sequences are LGHDT and YNNKEL (reference sequence). V lost 4 bases, J lost 10 bases, and 16 bases lay in between. The CDR3 loop reads CASSPMELDDQYF. CDR3 coding DNA: TGTGCCAGCAGCCCAATGGAGCTCGACGACCAGTACTTC.

The CDR3 loop reads CASSVGHMNTEAFF. The CDR3 coding sequence is TGTGCCAGCAGTGTAGGGCACATGAACACTGAAGCTTTCTTT. The chain couples TRBV2 to TRBJ1-1; D is uncertain. This CDR3 contains 14 residues. V lost 4 bases, J lost 0 bases, and 9 bases lay in between. The germline gives CDR1 SNHLY, CDR2 FYNNEI.